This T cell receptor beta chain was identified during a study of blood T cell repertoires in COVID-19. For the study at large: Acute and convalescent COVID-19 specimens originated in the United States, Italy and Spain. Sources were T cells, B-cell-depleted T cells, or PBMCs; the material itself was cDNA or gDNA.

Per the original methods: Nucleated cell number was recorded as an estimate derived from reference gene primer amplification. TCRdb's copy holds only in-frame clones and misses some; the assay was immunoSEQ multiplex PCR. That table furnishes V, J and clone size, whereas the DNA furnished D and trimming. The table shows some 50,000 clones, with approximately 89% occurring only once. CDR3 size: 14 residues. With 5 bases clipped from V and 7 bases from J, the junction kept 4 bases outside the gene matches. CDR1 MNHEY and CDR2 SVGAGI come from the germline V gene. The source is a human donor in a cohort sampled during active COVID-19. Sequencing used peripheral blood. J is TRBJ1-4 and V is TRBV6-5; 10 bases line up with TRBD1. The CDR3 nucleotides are TGTGCCAGCAGTCACCGGGACAGGGGTGAAAAACTGTTTTTT. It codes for CASSHRDRGEKLFF.